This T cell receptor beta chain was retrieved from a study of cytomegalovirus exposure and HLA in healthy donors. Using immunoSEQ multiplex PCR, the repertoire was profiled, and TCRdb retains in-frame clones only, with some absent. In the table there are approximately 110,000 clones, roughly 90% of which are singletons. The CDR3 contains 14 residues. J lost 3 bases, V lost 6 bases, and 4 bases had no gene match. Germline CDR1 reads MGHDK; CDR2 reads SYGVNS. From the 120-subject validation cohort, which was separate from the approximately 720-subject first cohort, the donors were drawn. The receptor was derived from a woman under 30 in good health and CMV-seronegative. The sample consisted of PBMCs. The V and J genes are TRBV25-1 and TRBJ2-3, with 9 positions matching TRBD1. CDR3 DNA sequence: TGTGCCAGCAGGGACAGGGGCGCGACAGATACGCAGTATTTT. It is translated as CASRDRGATDTQYF.